This T cell receptor (beta chain) was recorded in a study of a mutant IDH1 vaccine in newly diagnosed glioma. V lost 4 bases to trimming and J lost 8 bases; unmatched junction nucleotides: 10. The CDR3 runs 16 residues. Per germline, CDR1 SGHAT and CDR2 FQNNGV. TCRdb's table, derived via immunoSEQ multiplex PCR, lists solely in-frame clones and lacks some. Among around 60,000 clones listed, 85% were seen once. To note about this clone: Its antigen is unknown. This sample includes further DNA sequences coding for the same CDR3.

Time point indicated: week 23, last vaccination. Each dose delivered 300 ug of mutant IDH1 20-mer peptide subcutaneously with imiquimod. The TCR comes from a man younger than 45 with glioma. Sample: PBMCs, taken from a glioma patient whose treatment included an IDH1 peptide vaccine. This chain connects TRBV11-2 to TRBJ2-2; TRBD1 agrees at 10 bases. The CDR3 nucleotides are TGTGCCAGCAGCTCCGCGGGACAGGGGATCACTGGGGAGCTGTTTTTT. The encoded protein is CASSSAGQGITGELFF. Full variable domain (rest looked up from reference TRBV11-2 and TRBJ2-2): EAGVAQSPRYKIIEKRQSVAFWCNPISGHATLYWYQQILGQGPKLLIQFQNNGVVDDSQLPKDRFSAERLKGVDSTLKIQPAKLEDSAVYLCASSSAGQGITGELFFGEGSRLTVL.